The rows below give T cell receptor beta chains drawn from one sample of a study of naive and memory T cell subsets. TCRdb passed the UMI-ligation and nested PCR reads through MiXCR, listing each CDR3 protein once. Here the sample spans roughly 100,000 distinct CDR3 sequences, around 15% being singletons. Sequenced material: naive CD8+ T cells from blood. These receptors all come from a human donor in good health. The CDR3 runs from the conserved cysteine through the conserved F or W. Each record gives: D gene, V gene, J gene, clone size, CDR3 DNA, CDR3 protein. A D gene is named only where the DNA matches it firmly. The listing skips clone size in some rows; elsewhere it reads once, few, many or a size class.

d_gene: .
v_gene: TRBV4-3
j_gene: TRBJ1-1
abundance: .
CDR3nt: TGCGCCAGCAGCCAGGAAACCGGGAGCGCGAGCGCTTTCTTT
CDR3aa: CASSQETGSASAFF

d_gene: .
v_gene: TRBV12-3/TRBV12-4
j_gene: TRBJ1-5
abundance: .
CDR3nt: TGTGCCAGCAGTTTAGGGCCCGGGGGACACTATAGCAATCAGCCCCAGCATTTT
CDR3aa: CASSLGPGGHYSNQPQHF

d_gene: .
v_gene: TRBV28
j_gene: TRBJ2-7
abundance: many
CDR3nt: TGTGCCAGCAGCCGACAGGAAAGCCCTTACGAGCAGTACTTC
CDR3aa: CASSRQESPYEQYF

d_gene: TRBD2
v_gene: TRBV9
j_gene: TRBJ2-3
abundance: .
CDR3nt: TGTGCCAGCAGCGAAGCGGGAAGCACAGATACGCAGTATTTT
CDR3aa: CASSEAGSTDTQYF

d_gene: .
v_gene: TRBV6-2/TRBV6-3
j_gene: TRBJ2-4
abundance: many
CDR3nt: TGTGCCAGCAGTTACCCCGCGACGCGACAGTACTTC
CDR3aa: CASSYPATRQYF

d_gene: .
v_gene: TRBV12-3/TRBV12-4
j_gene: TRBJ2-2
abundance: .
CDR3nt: TGTGTCAGCAGTTTTAGTGGCCAGGGTGGCAAGTACGGGGAGCTGTTTTTT
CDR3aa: CVSSFSGQGGKYGELFF

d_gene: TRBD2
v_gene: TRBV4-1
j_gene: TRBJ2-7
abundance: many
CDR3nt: TGCGCCAGCAGCCAGGATACGGGGGGCTCCTACGAGCAGTACTTC
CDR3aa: CASSQDTGGSYEQYF

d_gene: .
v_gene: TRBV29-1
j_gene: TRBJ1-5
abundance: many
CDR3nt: TGCAGCGTTGAACTCGGCAGCAATCAGCCCCAGCATTTT
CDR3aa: CSVELGSNQPQHF

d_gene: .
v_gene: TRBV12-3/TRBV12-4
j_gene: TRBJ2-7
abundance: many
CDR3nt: TGTGCCAGCAGTCTATCGGGACGGAGCTACGAGCAGTACTTC
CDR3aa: CASSLSGRSYEQYF

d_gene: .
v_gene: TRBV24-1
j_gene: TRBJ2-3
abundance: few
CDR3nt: TGTGCCACCAGACAGGGAGGGAGTATTAGCACAGATACGCAGTATTTT
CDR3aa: CATRQGGSISTDTQYF

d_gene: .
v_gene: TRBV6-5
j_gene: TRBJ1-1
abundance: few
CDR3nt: TGTGCCAGCAGTGCGGACAGCCTTGAAGCTTTCTTT
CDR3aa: CASSADSLEAFF

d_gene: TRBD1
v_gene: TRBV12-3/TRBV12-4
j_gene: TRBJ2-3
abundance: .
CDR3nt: TGTGCCAGCGAGGGACAGGGGGCAGATACGCAGTATTTT
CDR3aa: CASEGQGADTQYF

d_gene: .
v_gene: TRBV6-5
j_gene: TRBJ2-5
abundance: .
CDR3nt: TGTGCCAGCAGCCCCGTGGTCCGACAGGAGACCCAGTACTTC
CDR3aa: CASSPVVRQETQYF

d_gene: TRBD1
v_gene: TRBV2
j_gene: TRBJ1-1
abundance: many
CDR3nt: TGTGCCAGCAGTCGGACAGGAAACACTGAAGCTTTCTTT
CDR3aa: CASSRTGNTEAFF